This T cell receptor beta chain was retrieved from a study of T-cell memory formation after mild COVID-19. Study-level points and caveats: Clones contracting day 15 to 85 were balanced CD4/CD8; later expanders leaned CD4+. The authors did not confirm SARS-CoV-2 specificity of second-wave clones peaking day 37.

At least ten counts were recorded for this clonotype. Its antigen is unidentified. It was 5'RACE with constant-segment primers that produced the TCR alpha and TCR beta cDNA libraries, which carried sample barcodes and UMIs. TCRdb reprocessed the 5' RACE reads with MiXCR, giving one entry per CDR3 protein. The sample holds around 36,000 distinct CDR3 sequences, around 10% seen once. This CDR3 has 17 residues. The junction had 8 bases not matched to a gene; V was cut back by 5 bases and J by 0 bases. The V gene's germline CDR1 is SEHNR and CDR2 FQNEAQ (reference sequence). V gene TRBV7-9 combines with J gene TRBJ2-1; TRBD2 aligns across 9 bases. This clonotype originated in a man aged 18 to 30 who had mild COVID-19 (a few samples of this study predate the infection). Cell type and time point are not known. Source material: PBMCs or a T cell subset sorted from them (not recorded which). In DNA form, the CDR3 reads TGTGCCAGCAGCCCAAGGACTAGCGAAGGCTCCTACAATGAGCAGTTCTTC. Protein sequence: CASSPRTSEGSYNEQFF. The variable domain in full, completed from reference TRBV7-9 and TRBJ2-1, reads DTGVSQNPRHKITKRGQNVTFRCDPISEHNRLYWYRQTLGQGPEFLTYFQNEAQLEKSRLLSDRFSAERPKGSFSTLEIQRTEQGDSAMYLCASSPRTSEGSYNEQFFGPGTRLTVL.